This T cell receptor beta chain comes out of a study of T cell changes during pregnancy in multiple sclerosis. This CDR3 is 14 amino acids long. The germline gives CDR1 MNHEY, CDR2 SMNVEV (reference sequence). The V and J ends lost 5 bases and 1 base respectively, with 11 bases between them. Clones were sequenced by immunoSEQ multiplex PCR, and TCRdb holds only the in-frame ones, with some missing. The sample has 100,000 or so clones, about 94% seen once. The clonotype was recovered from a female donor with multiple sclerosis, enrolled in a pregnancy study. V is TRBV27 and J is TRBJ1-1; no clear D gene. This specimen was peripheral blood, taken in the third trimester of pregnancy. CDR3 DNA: TGTGCCAGCAGTCCTAGTCCGGGGAACACTGAAGCTTTCTTT. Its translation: CASSPSPGNTEAFF.